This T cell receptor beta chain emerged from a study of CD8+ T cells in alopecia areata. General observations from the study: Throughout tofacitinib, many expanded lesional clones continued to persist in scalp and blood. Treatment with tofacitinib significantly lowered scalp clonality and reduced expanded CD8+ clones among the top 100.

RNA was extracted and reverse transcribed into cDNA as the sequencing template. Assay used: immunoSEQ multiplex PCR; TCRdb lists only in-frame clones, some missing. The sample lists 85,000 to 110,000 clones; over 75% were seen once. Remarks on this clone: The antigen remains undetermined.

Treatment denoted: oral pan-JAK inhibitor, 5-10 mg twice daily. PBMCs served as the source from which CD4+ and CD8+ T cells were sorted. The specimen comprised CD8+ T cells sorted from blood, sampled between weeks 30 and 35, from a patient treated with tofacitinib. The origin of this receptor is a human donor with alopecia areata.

The CDR3 bases are TGCGCCAGCAGCCAGGGAACAGGGCTAGAACAGTTCTTC. Its translation: CASSQGTGLEQFF. The chain has TRBV4-1 and TRBJ2-1, with D possibly TRBD1 on 6 matching bases. Trimming removed 3 bases at V and 13 bases at J, with 16 bases between. CDR3 size: 13 residues. Germline V gene data show CDR1 as MGHRA and CDR2 as YSYEKL.